This TCR beta chain was sequenced during a study of T-cell memory formation after mild COVID-19. Germline-derived CDR1 and CDR2 are LGHNA and YNFKEQ. The CDR3 runs 16 residues. V lost 1 base, J lost 4 bases, and 14 bases lay in between. This clonotype turned up a few times. Via MiXCR, TCRdb re-called the 5' RACE reads, giving one row per CDR3 protein. The sample carries about 430,000 distinct CDR3 sequences, 18% recorded once. Sequencing was carried out using PBMCs or a T cell subset sorted from them (not recorded which). J is TRBJ2-1 and V is TRBV4-2; D is ambiguous. The origin of this receptor is a young man who had mild COVID-19 (a few samples of this study predate the infection). Cell type and time point are not known. The CDR3 coding sequence is TGTGCCAGCAGCCAAGCTTTGGACGGTCGATACAATGAGCAGTTCTTC. Translation: CASSQALDGRYNEQFF.